The rows below give T cell receptor beta chains drawn from one sample of a study of cytomegalovirus exposure and HLA in healthy donors. Clones were read by immunoSEQ multiplex PCR, and TCRdb kept only the in-frame ones, dropping some. The table includes some 200,000 clones, about 83% detected once. The sample was PBMCs. Source of these receptors: a female donor in good health and CMV-seronegative. Each CDR3 is given with its conserved first and last residue. D genes are given only for firm matches. The listing skips clone size in some rows; elsewhere it reads once, few, many or a size class.

>TRBV4-1|NA|NA|TRBJ1-2
TGCGCCAGCAGCCCCTCGGAGGTCCAGATCTATGGCTACACCTTC
CASSPSEVQIYGYTF
>TRBV5-6|NA|TRBD2|TRBJ2-2
TGTGCCAGCAGCTGGACTAGCCCGAACACCGGGGAGCTGTTTTTT
CASSWTSPNTGELFF
>TRBV19|NA|NA|TRBJ2-3
TGTGCCAGTCGTGCAGCGGATACGCAGTATTTT
CASRAADTQYF
>TRBV9|NA|TRBD2|TRBJ2-3
TGTGCCAGCAGCGTCCGGGGGGGCATTGGAGATACGCAGTATTTT
CASSVRGGIGDTQYF
>TRBV2|NA|NA|TRBJ2-7
TGTGCCAGCCGGCAACAGGACGAGTACTTC
CASRQQDEYF
>TRBV5-1|NA|NA|TRBJ1-4
TGCGCCAGCAGCTTGAGCGGGGCGACTAATGAAAAACTGTTTTTT
CASSLSGATNEKLFF
>TRBV7-3|NA|TRBD2|TRBJ2-5
TGTGCCAGCAGCTTCTCGGGACTAGCGGGAGGAATGCAAGAGACCCAGTACTTC
CASSFSGLAGGMQETQYF
>TRBV29-1|NA|NA|TRBJ2-5
TGCAGCGTAGACGGACTTCGAACTGGGACCCAGTACTTC
CSVDGLRTGTQYF
>TRBV28|few|TRBD1|TRBJ1-1
TGTGCCAGCAGCCGGGGACAGGCGACATTACGGGATGAAGCTTTCTTT
CASSRGQATLRDEAFF
>TRBV4-3|NA|NA|TRBJ1-1
TGCGCCAGCAGCCAAGATTTATTTTTGGGAGGGAACACTGAAGCTTTCTTT
CASSQDLFLGGNTEAFF
>TRBV2|few|TRBD2|TRBJ2-3
TGTGCCAGCAGACTAGCGGGGGGAAGCACAGATACGCAGTATTTT
CASRLAGGSTDTQYF
>TRBV7-8|NA|NA|TRBJ2-2
TGTGCCAGCAGCTTACAGCGGGACACTTTAAACACCGGGGAGCTGTTTTTT
CASSLQRDTLNTGELFF
>TRBV15|NA|TRBD2|TRBJ2-1
TGTGCCACCAGCAGAGGGTCTGCGGGAGAGGGAAGGGGAAATGAGCAGTTCTTC
CATSRGSAGEGRGNEQFF
>TRBV7-8|NA|TRBD1|TRBJ2-2
TGTGCCAGCAGCCCCAGGGACAGGGGCGTCACCGGGGAGCTGTTTTTT
CASSPRDRGVTGELFF
>TRBV2|few|NA|TRBJ2-1
TGTGCCAGCAGAGCGGACCTCAGCTCCTACAATGAGCAGTTCTTC
CASRADLSSYNEQFF
>TRBV2|once|NA|TRBJ1-1
TGTGCCAGTAACAGGGCCAACACTGAAGCTTTCTTT
CASNRANTEAFF
>TRBV4-1|NA|NA|TRBJ2-7
TGCGCCAGCAGCCGAACACGGGACTACGAGCAGTACTTC
CASSRTRDYEQYF
>TRBV27|few|NA|TRBJ1-1
TGTGCCAGCAGCCCCCGGCGGGCGGAGAACACTGAAGCTTTCTTT
CASSPRRAENTEAFF
>TRBV7-9|NA|TRBD2|TRBJ2-7
TGTTCCAGCAGCTTAGCGAGAACTAGCGGGAGTTACGAGCAGTACTTC
CSSSLARTSGSYEQYF
>TRBV28|NA|NA|TRBJ2-3
TGTGCCAGCAGTCCTCGGGGGGCGATTACAGATACGCAGTATTTT
CASSPRGAITDTQYF
>TRBV7-2|NA|TRBD1|TRBJ2-3
TGTGCCAGCAGCCCGGACAGGGGAAGCACAGATACGCAGTATTTT
CASSPDRGSTDTQYF
>TRBV27|once|TRBD1|TRBJ1-1
TGTGCCAGCAAAAGGGACAGGGGCACCACGATGAACACTGAAGCTTTCTTT
CASKRDRGTTMNTEAFF
>TRBV5-1|NA|TRBD1|TRBJ1-5
TGCGCCAGCAGCCCGGACAGGGCCGATCAGCCCCAGCATTTT
CASSPDRADQPQHF
>TRBV4-1|NA|NA|TRBJ2-3
TGCGCCAGCAGACCGTCTGGCGGCTTAAGCACAGATACGCAGTATTTT
CASRPSGGLSTDTQYF
>TRBV7-2|NA|TRBD2|TRBJ2-1
TGTGCCAGCAGCGTCAGCGGGGGCCCCTACAATGAGCAGTTCTTC
CASSVSGGPYNEQFF